One and the same sample provided the 4 T cell receptor beta chains below, sequenced in a study of CD8 T cells in ankylosing spondylitis. One entry per CDR3 protein, called by TCRdb with MiXCR from the 5' RACE reads. This table has roughly 240,000 distinct CDR3 sequences, 8% to 9% appearing once. Source material: blood, either unsorted or a sorted T cell fraction (not recorded which). The receptors were gathered from a female donor with ankylosing spondylitis or in good health (not recorded which).

In this sample, this clonotype turned up many times. The genes are TRBV5-1 and TRBJ2-1, with D unresolved. Trimming took off 4 bases at V and 8 bases at J, with 16 bases between the two ends. Germline V gives CDR1 SGHRS, CDR2 YFSETQ. CDR3 size: 14 residues. The CDR3 DNA sequence: TGCGCCAGCAGCGTCCTTGACACGTTCGATGAGCAGTTCTTC. The encoded protein is CASSVLDTFDEQFF. The variable domain in full, with the rest retrieved from reference TRBV5-1 and TRBJ2-1, is KAGVTQTPRYLIKTRGQQVTLSCSPISGHRSVSWYQQTPGQGLQFLFEYFSETQRNKGNFPGRFSGRQFSNSRSEMNVSTLELGDSALYLCASSVLDTFDEQFFGPGTRLTVL.

This clonotype was detected ten times or more. The rearrangement joins TRBV7-2 to TRBJ2-3, with 9 bases aligning to TRBD2. The germline gives CDR1 SGHTA, CDR2 FQGNSA. Germline trimming cut 5 bases from V and 0 bases from J; bases unmatched to any gene: 3. This CDR3 has 15 amino acids. DNA of the CDR3: TGTGCCAGCAGCGTTAGCGGGAGTAGCACAGATACGCAGTATTTT. Residues: CASSVSGSSTDTQYF.

This clonotype was seen ten or more times. The chain has TRBV29-1 and TRBJ2-1; D is perhaps TRBD2 (5 bases). Germline V lookup: CDR1 SQVTM, CDR2 ANQGSEA. The CDR3 totals 14 residues. With 2 bases removed from V and 5 bases from J, the gap between germline ends came to 13 bases. The DNA for the CDR3 is TGCAGCGTTGAAAGACTAATTCTTAACAATGAGCAGTTCTTC. Its translation is CSVERLILNNEQFF.

Ten or more counts support this clonotype. This sequence joins TRBV12-3 or TRBV12-4 and TRBJ2-7; D is possibly TRBD1 (5 bases). V was cut by 5 bases and J by 2 bases, with 19 bases left in between. CDR3 length: 16 residues. The CDR3 here is CASSLFNPDSPYEQYF. The CDR3 DNA reads TGTGCCAGCAGTCTCTTCAACCCAGACAGTCCCTACGAGCAGTACTTC.